Following are 17 T cell receptor beta chains from one sample sequenced in a study of T cell repertoires in cytomegalovirus infection. TCRdb analysed the reads with MiXCR anew, one entry per CDR3 protein. The sample shows hundreds of thousands of distinct CDR3 sequences, roughly 30% of them seen only once. No antigen has been identified for these receptors. The sequences come from cultured PBMCs, collected from culture after CMV antigen stimulation. The source is a human donor in good health (CMV status not recorded). Some clones in this sample may be carry-over from other donors' samples.

There are a few counts of this clonotype. The rearrangement links TRBV27 to TRBJ2-7; D is possibly TRBD1 or TRBD2 (5 bases each). This CDR3 region has 12 residues. The germline gives CDR1 MNHEY, CDR2 SMNVEV (reference sequence). V shed 6 bases and J shed 6 bases, with 12 bases lying between them. CDR3 sequence (DNA): TGTGCCAGCAGCAACCGGGACGCCGAGCAGTACTTC. This encodes CASSNRDAEQYF.

The chain recombines TRBV5-5 with TRBJ2-1; tentatively, D is TRBD1 or TRBD2 (5 bases each). Trimming stripped 6 bases from V and 8 bases from J, with 15 bases between. Germline V gene data show CDR1 as SGHKS and CDR2 as YYEKEE (reference sequence). The CDR3 extends over 13 amino acids. Here the CDR3 DNA reads TGTGCCAGCAACCTCGGGGCAGGAGATGAGCAGTTCTTC. Its translation: CASNLGAGDEQFF.

This chain joins TRBV4-2 and TRBJ2-7; D might be TRBD1 (5 bases). This CDR3 region has 15 residues. The germline V and J ends were trimmed by 0 bases and 4 bases, with 13 bases remaining between them. CDR1 and CDR2 (germline): LGHNA, YNFKEQ. The CDR3 loop reads CASSQEAGPNYEQYF. The CDR3 nucleotides read TGTGCCAGCAGCCAAGAAGCAGGGCCCAATTACGAGCAGTACTTC.

The genes are TRBV6-1 and TRBJ2-1; no definite D call. Per germline, CDR1 MNHNS and CDR2 SASEGT. This CDR3 has 11 residues. Trimming took 7 bases from V and 8 from J, leaving 9 bases between them. CDR3 coding DNA: TGTGCCAGCAATAATAACGATGAGCAGTTCTTC. Residues: CASNNNDEQFF.

Many counts were recorded for this clonotype. The rearrangement uses TRBV7-8 and TRBJ2-7, with no clear D. CDR1 and CDR2 from the germline V gene are SGHVS and FQNEAQ. V was clipped by 3 bases and J by 5 bases, with 11 bases between them. This CDR3 has 13 residues. CDR3 sequence (DNA): TGTGCCAGCAGCTTTGGCCAGAGTCACGAGCAGTACTTC. Translated: CASSFGQSHEQYF.

The V gene is TRBV6-1, the J gene TRBJ2-3; perhaps TRBD2 as D (6 bases). With 1 base removed from V and 0 bases from J, the gap between germline ends came to 11 bases. The germline V gene has CDR1 MNHNS and CDR2 SASEGT. The CDR3 runs 16 residues. In DNA, the CDR3 is TGTGCCAGCAGTGAAGGAAGTGGGGGGAGCACAGATACGCAGTATTTT. This codes for CASSEGSGGSTDTQYF.

This clonotype appeared many times. This chain joins TRBV7-8 and TRBJ2-7, with TRBD2 as a possible D gene (5 bases). This CDR3 region has 15 residues. CDR1 SGHVS and CDR2 FQNEAQ come from the germline V gene. V lost 5 bases, J lost 5 bases, and 19 bases lay in between. The CDR3 loop is CASSNRGVGQDEQYF. The CDR3 DNA follows: TGTGCCAGCAGCAACCGGGGAGTTGGGCAGGACGAGCAGTACTTC.

The V call is TRBV2, the J call TRBJ2-7; TRBD1 matches 11 bases. With 7 bases clipped from V and 6 bases from J, the junction kept 11 bases outside the gene matches. Germline-derived CDR1 and CDR2 are SNHLY and FYNNEI. This CDR3 is built from 15 residues. CDR3 sequence: CASTGDGTGGSEQYF. Written as DNA, the CDR3 is TGTGCCAGCACGGGAGACGGGACAGGGGGATCCGAGCAGTACTTC.

This clonotype was seen many times. The gene calls are TRBV7-2 and TRBJ1-1, with D possibly TRBD1 on 5 matching bases. Germline V gene sequence: CDR1 SGHTA, CDR2 FQGNSA. This CDR3 spans 14 amino acids. Trimming removed 2 bases from V and 0 bases from J, with 7 bases in between. The CDR3 loop is CASSLMTVNTEAFF. As DNA, the CDR3 is TGTGCCAGCAGCTTAATGACAGTGAACACTGAAGCTTTCTTT.

This clonotype was seen more than once but under ten times. The chain joins TRBV5-1 to TRBJ2-5; 9 nucleotides line up with TRBD2. CDR3 size: 16 residues. With V trimmed by 1 base and J by 4 bases, 8 bases remained unmatched. In germline, CDR1 is SGHRS, CDR2 YFSETQ. CDR3 sequence reads: CASSLIGGGARETQYF. As DNA, the CDR3 is TGCGCCAGCAGCTTGATTGGCGGGGGGGCTCGAGAGACCCAGTACTTC. The variable domain in full, completed from reference TRBV5-1 and TRBJ2-5, reads KAGVTQTPRYLIKTRGQQVTLSCSPISGHRSVSWYQQTPGQGLQFLFEYFSETQRNKGNFPGRFSGRQFSNSRSEMNVSTLELGDSALYLCASSLIGGGARETQYFGPGTRLLVL.

This rearrangement joins TRBV28 to TRBJ1-4; TRBD1 matches 9 bases. Germline V CDR1 and CDR2: MDHEN, SYDVKM. CDR3 length equals 16 residues. The V and J ends lost 3 bases and 7 bases, in that order; junction bases with no gene match: 9. The CDR3 DNA reads as TGTGCCAGCAGTTTCCCGTCAGGGACAGGGCTTGAAAAACTGTTTTTT. Encoded protein: CASSFPSGTGLEKLFF.

CDR3 in amino acids: CASSQFQGSYEQYF. The DNA of the CDR3 is TGTGCCAGCAGCCAATTTCAGGGATCCTACGAGCAGTACTTC. The chain recombines TRBV3-1 with TRBJ2-7; weak D call: TRBD1 (5 bases). Trimming stripped 2 bases from V and 1 base from J, with 9 bases between. The CDR3 is made up of 14 amino acids. Germline loops: CDR1 LGHDT, CDR2 YNNKEL (reference sequence).

V and J are TRBV14 and TRBJ2-1; D is unclear. CDR1 is SGHDN and CDR2 is FVKESK in the germline V gene. There are 14 residues in the CDR3. V shed 4 bases and J shed 4 bases, with 11 bases lying between them. CDR3 sequence (DNA): TGTGCCAGCAGCCTTGACCTTGGTTACAATGAGCAGTTCTTC. Its translation is CASSLDLGYNEQFF.

The CDR3 sequence is CASSLSLGVQAGEQFF. The CDR3 DNA follows: TGTGCCAGCAGTTTATCTCTCGGGGTTCAGGCCGGGGAGCAGTTCTTC. This chain links TRBV28 with TRBJ2-1, with a tentative D call TRBD2 (5 bases). The germline V and J ends were trimmed by 1 base and 10 bases, with 20 bases remaining between them. This CDR3 has 16 residues. CDR1 and CDR2 (germline): MDHEN, SYDVKM. The complete variable domain, with remaining parts taken from reference TRBV28 and TRBJ2-1, reads DVKVTQSSRYLVKRTGEKVFLECVQDMDHENMFWYRQDPGLGLRLIYFSYDVKMKEKGDIPEGYSVSREKKERFSLILESASTNQTSMYLCASSLSLGVQAGEQFFGPGTRLTVL.

The table lists this clonotype with a count of one. This chain links TRBV5-1 with TRBJ2-7; 16 bases align to TRBD2. Germline assignment: CDR1 SGHRS and CDR2 YFSETQ. The V gene end was trimmed by 3 bases and the J gene end by 2 bases; junction bases not matched to a gene: 5. This CDR3 has 17 residues. The CDR3 reads CASSSGTSGGAPYEQYF. Written as DNA, the CDR3 is TGCGCCAGCAGCTCGGGGACTAGCGGGGGGGCCCCCTACGAGCAGTACTTC.

The sample holds many counts of this clonotype. The chain joins TRBV12-3 or TRBV12-4 to TRBJ1-3; D gene uncertain. The CDR3 contains 15 residues. The V end was cut by 5 bases, the J end by 0 bases, with 11 bases between. CDR3 DNA: TGTGCCAGCAGTCTAGGACGGATCTCTGGAAACACCATATATTTT. This sequence encodes CASSLGRISGNTIYF.

This rearrangement joins TRBV2 to TRBJ2-3; TRBD1 is a possible D gene (6 bases). The CDR3 length is 13 residues. Trimming removed 8 bases from V and 6 bases from J, with 15 bases in between. The germline CDR1 and CDR2 sequences are SNHLY and FYNNEI. The CDR3 sequence: CASLQGNMDTQYF. The CDR3 DNA sequence: TGTGCCAGCCTCCAGGGGAATATGGATACGCAGTATTTT. The complete variable domain, with remaining parts taken from reference TRBV2 and TRBJ2-3, reads EPEVTQTPSHQVTQMGQEVILRCVPISNHLYFYWYRQILGQKVEFLVSFYNNEISEKSEIFDDQFSVERPDGSNFTLKIRSTKLEDSAMYFCASLQGNMDTQYFGPGTRLTVL.